This T cell receptor (beta chain) was identified in a study of shared clonotypes between healthy human individuals. The wider study: Two women and a few men aged 18 to 49 served as donors.

Germline V gene sequence: CDR1 SNHLY, CDR2 FYNNEI. This CDR3 region has 13 residues. V lost 3 bases and J 3 bases, leaving 6 bases between the germline ends. Researchers sequenced unsorted PBMC DNA using ten immunoSEQ deep assay plates. Profiled with immunoSEQ multiplex PCR; TCRdb holds only in-frame clones, not every one. The sample yields about 490,000 clones, 60% to 85% seen once. The rearrangement uses TRBV2 and TRBJ1-3, with D uncertain. This receptor was taken from a woman in her thirties or forties in good health. Some clones in this sample may be carry-over from other donors' samples. The material sequenced was PBMCs. The CDR3 coding sequence is TGTGCCAGCAGTGACAGTGGTGGAAACACCATATATTTT. Translation gives CASSDSGGNTIYF.